The 25 T cell receptor beta chains below were found in one sample sequenced in a study of a mutant IDH1 vaccine in newly diagnosed glioma. Their specific antigens are unknown. The method was immunoSEQ multiplex PCR; TCRdb's version includes in-frame clones alone and lacks a portion of them. The sample holds under 13,000 clones, around 89% seen once. The time point is: week 23, last vaccination. A single vaccine dose contained 300 ug of mutant IDH1 20-mer peptide, and topical imiquimod was used with it. The sample here was PBMCs, taken from a glioma patient whose treatment included an IDH1 peptide vaccine. These receptors all come from a middle-aged woman with glioma. Some clones in this sample may be carry-over from other donors' samples.

The V call is TRBV27, the J call TRBJ2-7; 7 nucleotides match TRBD2. V lost 1 base and J lost 0; bases outside the gene matches: 0. The CDR3 extends over 14 amino acids. Germline CDR1 and CDR2: MNHEY and SMNVEV (reference sequence). The CDR3 DNA sequence: TGTGCCAGCAGTTTATGGGGGGGCTCCTACGAGCAGTACTTC. It translates to CASSLWGGSYEQYF.

The J gene is TRBJ2-1, the V gene TRBV5-1; 9 bases are shared with TRBD2. Germline loops: CDR1 SGHRS, CDR2 YFSETQ. CDR3 size: 14 residues. With 7 bases clipped from V and 5 bases from J, the junction kept 7 bases outside the gene matches. CDR3 DNA: TGCGCCAGCGAGGCGGGGGGGCCCAACAATGAGCAGTTCTTC. Protein: CASEAGGPNNEQFF.

This chain uses TRBV7-2 with TRBJ2-2, with D perhaps TRBD1 (6 bases). Germline lookup yields CDR1 SGHTA and CDR2 FQGNSA. The CDR3 is 13 residues long. The ends were cut back, 4 bases at V and 6 bases at J, with 9 bases in the middle. The CDR3 region has the DNA TGTGCCAGCAGCTCTCAGGGGTCCGGGGAGCTGTTTTTT. Amino acids: CASSSQGSGELFF.

CDR3 protein: CASSRQGTEAFF. In DNA, the CDR3 is TGTGCCAGCAGCCGACAGGGCACTGAAGCTTTCTTT. The V call is TRBV7-9, the J call TRBJ1-1; 7 bases match TRBD1. The germline V gene has CDR1 SEHNR and CDR2 FQNEAQ (reference sequence). The J segment lost 4 bases and the V segment lost 5 bases, leaving 1 base of the junction unmatched. The CDR3 is 12 amino acids.

This sequence joins TRBV28 and TRBJ2-7; 8 nucleotides align to TRBD1. CDR1 is MDHEN, CDR2 SYDVKM, per germline. Trimming removed 6 bases from V and 0 bases from J; junction bases left unmatched: 4. CDR3 size: 14 residues. The CDR3 region is CASSRTGNSYEQYF. In nucleotides, the CDR3 is TGTGCCAGCAGCCGGACAGGGAACTCCTACGAGCAGTACTTC.

The chain carries TRBV9 and TRBJ2-5, with TRBD1 matching over 9 bases. The junction had 5 bases not matched to a gene; V was cut back by 0 bases and J by 5 bases. Germline assignment: CDR1 SGDLS and CDR2 YYNGEE. This CDR3 is built from 15 residues. The CDR3 coding sequence is TGTGCCAGCAGCGTAGGGACAGGGGTCGGCGAGACCCAGTACTTC. Translation gives CASSVGTGVGETQYF.

This clone has only a few counts. The rearrangement links TRBV5-1 to TRBJ2-5; perhaps TRBD2 as D (6 bases). Trimming removed 2 bases at V and 1 base at J, with 18 bases between. Germline CDR1 SGHRS, CDR2 YFSETQ. The CDR3 spans 17 residues. The CDR3 region has the DNA TGCGCCAGCAGCTTCCCCCGGGAGTTAGCGGCCCAAGAGACCCAGTACTTC. Translation: CASSFPRELAAQETQYF. Combining the CDR3 with reference TRBV5-1 and TRBJ2-5 gives the whole variable domain KAGVTQTPRYLIKTRGQQVTLSCSPISGHRSVSWYQQTPGQGLQFLFEYFSETQRNKGNFPGRFSGRQFSNSRSEMNVSTLELGDSALYLCASSFPRELAAQETQYFGPGTRLLVL.

Only one count was recorded for this clone. The chain recombines TRBV27 with TRBJ2-7; the D gene is possibly TRBD1 (5 bases). The ends were cut back, 7 bases at V and 6 bases at J, with 16 bases in the middle. There are 13 residues in the CDR3. The V gene's germline CDR1 is MNHEY and CDR2 SMNVEV (reference sequence). The chain's CDR3 is CASNSPGSPEQYF. CDR3 in DNA: TGTGCCAGCAACTCTCCAGGGTCCCCCGAGCAGTACTTC.

CDR3 in amino acids: CASRQGANNEKLFF. The CDR3 coding sequence is TGTGCCAGCAGACAGGGGGCGAATAATGAAAAACTGTTTTTT. The chain recombines TRBV2 with TRBJ1-4, with 9 bases matching TRBD1. This CDR3 is built from 14 residues. Germline loops: CDR1 SNHLY, CDR2 FYNNEI. Trimming at V came to 6 bases and at J to 4 bases, leaving 3 bases not matched to a gene.

In its sample, this clone was seen once. The rearrangement joins TRBV2 to TRBJ1-2; D is possibly TRBD1 (5 bases). CDR3 size: 13 residues. Trimming took off 6 bases at V and 6 bases at J, with 14 bases between the two ends. Per the germline V gene, CDR1 is SNHLY and CDR2 is FYNNEI. In DNA, the CDR3 is TGTGCCAGCAGAAGGGGCTGGCAAGATGGCTACACCTTC. Translation gives CASRRGWQDGYTF.

J is TRBJ2-1 and V is TRBV27, with 12 bases fitting TRBD2. Germline trimming cut 3 bases from V and 10 bases from J; bases unmatched to any gene: 7. Germline V gene lookup returns CDR1 MNHEY and CDR2 SMNVEV (reference sequence). This CDR3 is 15 amino acids long. The CDR3 spells CASSLRLAGDREQFF. The CDR3 DNA follows: TGTGCCAGCAGTTTGAGACTAGCGGGAGATCGGGAGCAGTTCTTC.

The chain combines TRBV5-1 with TRBJ2-4; TRBD2 matches 10 bases. The CDR3 spans 17 residues. Germline-derived CDR1 and CDR2 are SGHRS and YFSETQ. V dropped 2 bases and J dropped 7; count of bases not matched to a gene: 12. CDR3 protein: CASSLGLAGDSGNIQYF. CDR3 DNA sequence: TGCGCCAGCAGCTTAGGGCTAGCGGGAGATTCGGGGAACATTCAGTACTTC.

This chain uses TRBV18 with TRBJ1-5; the D gene is possibly TRBD1 (5 bases). Trimming took off 5 bases at V and 5 bases at J, with 19 bases between the two ends. There are 16 residues in the CDR3. CDR1 is KGHSH and CDR2 is LQKENI in the germline V gene. The CDR3 DNA reads as TGTGCCAGCTCAGGCTCCGGGGGAGGGGTGGATCAGCCCCAGCATTTT. Its protein product is CASSGSGGGVDQPQHF.

The chain employs TRBV19 and TRBJ2-3, with 11 nucleotides matching TRBD2. In germline, CDR1 is LNHDA, CDR2 SQIVND (reference sequence). Trimming removed 5 bases from V and 2 bases from J; junction bases left unmatched: 6. CDR3 length equals 16 residues. The CDR3 DNA sequence: TGTGCCAGTAGTCCGACTAGCGGGATGTCCACAGATACGCAGTATTTT. It codes for CASSPTSGMSTDTQYF.

J is TRBJ1-5 and V is TRBV9; possible D gene TRBD1, 5 bases. This CDR3 region has 14 residues. Trimming cost V 4 bases and J 4 bases, with 12 bases left between them. Germline V gives CDR1 SGDLS, CDR2 YYNGEE. The CDR3 reads CASSRMGTNQPQHF. The DNA of the CDR3 is TGTGCCAGCAGCCGTATGGGGACTAATCAGCCCCAGCATTTT. Looking up the rest from reference TRBV9 and TRBJ1-5 gives the full variable domain: DSGVTQTPKHLITATGQRVTLRCSPRSGDLSVYWYQQSLDQGLQFLIQYYNGEERAKGNILERFSAQQFPDLHSELNLSSLELGDSALYFCASSRMGTNQPQHFGDGTRLSIL.

The chain uses TRBV5-6 and TRBJ1-2; 7 nucleotides line up with TRBD1. The germline V gene encodes CDR1 SGHDT and CDR2 YYEEEE. The J segment lost 0 bases and the V segment lost 4 bases, leaving 3 bases of the junction unmatched. This CDR3 comprises 14 residues. The CDR3 sequence: CASSPGQTNYGYTF. The CDR3 nucleotides are TGTGCCAGCAGCCCGGGACAGACTAACTATGGCTACACCTTC.

This chain connects TRBV2 to TRBJ1-4; 10 nucleotides agree with TRBD1. This CDR3 comprises 14 residues. Germline assignment: CDR1 SNHLY and CDR2 FYNNEI. The V gene end was trimmed by 6 bases and the J gene end by 6 bases; junction bases not matched to a gene: 4. As DNA, the CDR3 is TGTGCCAGCAGACCCGGACAGGGGGATGAAAAACTGTTTTTT. It translates to CASRPGQGDEKLFF.

This chain uses TRBV4-1 with TRBJ1-4; D remains unclear. The CDR3 runs 17 residues. V was cut by 0 bases and J by 14 bases, with 25 bases left in between. Germline lookup yields CDR1 MGHRA and CDR2 YSYEKL. For the CDR3, the DNA is TGCGCCAGCAGCCAAGACCCAGTGTCCCCCTTAATGAAAGATCTGTTTTTT. This gives the protein CASSQDPVSPLMKDLFF.

This chain joins TRBV7-9 and TRBJ2-1; 8 bases are a match to TRBD1. The CDR3 runs to 16 residues. Trimming cost V 3 bases and J 3 bases; bases outside gene matches: 7. The germline gives CDR1 SEHNR, CDR2 FQNEAQ (reference sequence). The CDR3 region is CASSLRGQAFYNEQFF. As DNA, the CDR3 is TGTGCCAGCAGCTTGAGGGGACAGGCGTTCTACAATGAGCAGTTCTTC.

This clone has just a few counts. The rearrangement joins TRBV2 to TRBJ2-5, with 10 nucleotides matching TRBD2. The CDR3 length is 15 residues. Germline CDR1 and CDR2: SNHLY and FYNNEI. V was pared by 6 bases and J by 6 bases, with 10 bases of the junction left unmatched. The CDR3 spells CASSNAGTSAQTQYF. DNA for the CDR3: TGTGCCAGCAGCAATGCCGGGACTAGCGCGCAGACCCAGTACTTC.

This chain links TRBV18 with TRBJ2-3; 10 bases agree with TRBD1. The CDR3 is 16 amino acids. Germline V CDR1 and CDR2: KGHSH, LQKENI. The V segment lost 5 bases and the J segment 2 bases; nucleotides outside the gene matches: 7. The CDR3 sequence: CASSKGGQGPTDTQYF. CDR3 in DNA: TGTGCCAGCTCAAAAGGGGGACAGGGGCCCACAGATACGCAGTATTTT.

This chain links TRBV30 with TRBJ2-2; D remains ambiguous. Between the trimmed V and J ends, which lost 3 bases and 2 bases, there was a span of 10 bases. CDR3 length: 14 amino acids. Germline CDR1 reads GTSNPN; CDR2 reads SVGIG (reference sequence). The CDR3 sequence is CAWSGAPNTGELFF. DNA of the CDR3: TGTGCCTGGAGCGGAGCGCCAAACACCGGGGAGCTGTTTTTT.

This chain uses TRBV5-4 with TRBJ2-7; TRBD1 matches 7 bases. The V segment lost 3 bases and the J segment 0 bases; nucleotides outside the gene matches: 3. The germline gives CDR1 SGHNT, CDR2 YYREEE (reference sequence). The CDR3 is made up of 14 amino acids. CDR3 loop: CASSSQGISYEQYF. The CDR3, as DNA: TGTGCCAGCAGCTCACAGGGGATCTCCTACGAGCAGTACTTC.

The chain recombines TRBV10-1 with TRBJ2-5; 8 nucleotides align to TRBD1. This CDR3 has 16 residues. Germline V gene sequence: CDR1 WNHNN, CDR2 SYGVQD (reference sequence). After removal of 2 bases from V and 4 bases from J, the junction contained 9 bases not matched to a gene. In DNA form, the CDR3 reads TGCGCCAGCAGTGAGGGGGTTCTACAGGGGGGAGAGACCCAGTACTTC. Residues: CASSEGVLQGGETQYF.

The chain joins TRBV18 to TRBJ2-2; 8 bases are a match to TRBD1. In germline, CDR1 is KGHSH, CDR2 LQKENI. The CDR3 loop spans 15 amino acids. J lost 6 bases, V lost 5 bases, and 8 bases had no gene match. CDR3 in amino acids: CASSSRDRSPGELFF. CDR3 DNA: TGTGCCAGCTCATCCCGGGACAGGTCGCCCGGGGAGCTGTTTTTT. The full variable domain, its missing parts supplied by reference TRBV18 and TRBJ2-2, is NAGVMQNPRHLVRRRGQEARLRCSPMKGHSHVYWYRQLPEEGLKFMVYLQKENIIDESGMPKERFSAEFPKEGPSILRIQQVVRGDSAAYFCASSSRDRSPGELFFGEGSRLTVL.